Listed here are 3 T cell receptor beta chains from one sample, sequenced in a study of radiation and T cells in renal cell carcinoma. Specified time point: blood 2 weeks post-SBRT. The sample's treatment: 15 Gy SBRT to primary tumor, nephrectomy 4 weeks later. Sequencing used immunoSEQ multiplex PCR; TCRdb keeps in-frame clones, though not all of them. Altogether about 120,000 clones are present, around 80% being singletons, with the ten largest covering 5.8%. The material sequenced was blood, taken from a patient whose treatment included radiotherapy and nephrectomy. The receptors stem from a man aged 50 to 59 with renal cell carcinoma.

This clone occurred once. V usage is TRBV18 and J usage is TRBJ1-4; no firm D call. Per the germline V gene, CDR1 is KGHSH and CDR2 is LQKENI. V shed 4 bases and J shed 6 bases, with 12 bases lying between them. The length of the CDR3 is 14 residues. The CDR3 DNA is TGTGCCAGCTCACGAGGGTTTCGTGATGAAAAACTGTTTTTT. The encoded protein is CASSRGFRDEKLFF.

The rearrangement links TRBV6-6 to TRBJ2-3; D remains ambiguous. Trimming cost V 6 bases and J 1 base, with 14 bases left between them. Germline CDR1 and CDR2: MNHNY and SVGAGI (reference sequence). The CDR3 covers 15 residues. CDR3 coding DNA: TGTGCCAGCAGGGATCCATTGGATGGCACAGATACGCAGTATTTT. Translation: CASRDPLDGTDTQYF.

V usage is TRBV2 and J usage is TRBJ1-3, with D tentatively TRBD1 (5 bases). Germline CDR1 SNHLY, CDR2 FYNNEI. V was pared by 4 bases and J by 4 bases, with 14 bases between. CDR3 length: 15 amino acids. CDR3 in DNA: TGTGCCAGCAGTGTCCTGCCAGGGAGGGGAAACACCATATATTTT. This sequence encodes CASSVLPGRGNTIYF.